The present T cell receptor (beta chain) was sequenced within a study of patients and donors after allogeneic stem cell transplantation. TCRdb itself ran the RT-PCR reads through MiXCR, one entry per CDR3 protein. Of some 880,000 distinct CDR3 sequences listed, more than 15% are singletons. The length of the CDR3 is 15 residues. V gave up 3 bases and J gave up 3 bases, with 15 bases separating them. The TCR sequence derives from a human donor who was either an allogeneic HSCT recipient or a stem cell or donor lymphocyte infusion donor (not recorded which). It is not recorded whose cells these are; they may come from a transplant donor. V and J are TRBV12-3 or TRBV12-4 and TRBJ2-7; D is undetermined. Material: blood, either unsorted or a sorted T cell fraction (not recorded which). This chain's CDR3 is CASSFFLGSNYEQYF. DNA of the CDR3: TGTGCCAGCAGTTTTTTCCTCGGTAGCAACTACGAGCAGTACTTC.